The clone carrying this T cell receptor beta chain was seen a handful of times. The antigen is not known. Every bit of the isolated RNA underwent reverse transcription, so sequencing read expressed TCRB transcripts. TCRdb's table, derived via immunoSEQ multiplex PCR, lists solely in-frame clones and lacks some. Seen here are around 360,000 clones, over 9.5% observed once, and the top ten hold 0.0095% to 0.012%. The sample originates from a study of beta chain features in type 1 diabetes. The study's findings and limits: For Type 1 diabetes patients, all four CD4+ subsets carried TCRB CDR3s that were moderately but significantly shorter.

Trimming at V came to 5 bases and at J to 2 bases, leaving 9 bases not matched to a gene. Germline lookup yields CDR1 SGHTA and CDR2 FQGNSA. The CDR3 is made up of 15 amino acids. The sample was naive CD4+ T cells from blood. The sequence was obtained from a woman in her late teens or twenties with type 1 diabetes. V usage is TRBV7-2 and J usage is TRBJ2-7; 7 bases fit TRBD1. The CDR3 reads CASSQNPGQTYEQYF. CDR3 nucleotide sequence: TGTGCCAGCAGCCAAAATCCGGGACAGACCTACGAGCAGTACTTC. Full variable domain (rest looked up from reference TRBV7-2 and TRBJ2-7): GAGVSQSPSNKVTEKGKDVELRCDPISGHTALYWYRQSLGQGLEFLIYFQGNSAPDKSGLPSDRFSAERTGGSVSTLTIQRTQQEDSAVYLCASSQNPGQTYEQYFGPGTRLTVT.